These T cell receptor beta chains were read from a single sample in a study of cytomegalovirus exposure and HLA in healthy donors. Clones were sequenced by immunoSEQ multiplex PCR, and TCRdb holds only the in-frame ones, with some missing. This sample has 65,000 to 80,000 clones; about four fifths occur once, and the top ten carry around 8.9%. The sequenced material came from PBMCs. These receptors all stem from a woman between 40 and 50 years old in good health and CMV-seropositive. Both conserved end residues are part of each CDR3. A D gene is named only where the DNA matches it firmly. For some rows the clone size is stated as once, few or many, or as a class when expanded; others skip it.

V gene: TRBV11-2
J gene: TRBJ2-6
D gene: -
clone size: -
CDR3 protein: CASSLDRSGANVLTF
CDR3 DNA: TGTGCCAGCAGCTTAGATCGGTCCGGGGCCAACGTCCTGACTTTC

V gene: TRBV19
J gene: TRBJ1-1
D gene: -
clone size: few
CDR3 protein: CASSTTISNTEAFF
CDR3 DNA: TGTGCCAGTAGTACGACAATCTCGAACACTGAAGCTTTCTTT

V gene: TRBV2
J gene: TRBJ2-1
D gene: TRBD1
clone size: -
CDR3 protein: CASSRNRGASEQFF
CDR3 DNA: TGTGCCAGCAGCCGGAACAGGGGTGCGAGTGAGCAGTTCTTC

V gene: TRBV19
J gene: TRBJ1-1
D gene: -
clone size: -
CDR3 protein: CASRPTLTNTEAFF
CDR3 DNA: TGTGCCAGTAGGCCAACGCTAACGAACACTGAAGCTTTCTTT

V gene: TRBV4-1
J gene: TRBJ2-1
D gene: -
clone size: -
CDR3 protein: CASKVEGSFDEQFF
CDR3 DNA: TGCGCCAGCAAGGTAGAGGGTTCGTTCGATGAGCAGTTCTTC

V gene: TRBV28
J gene: TRBJ1-5
D gene: -
clone size: -
CDR3 protein: CASSSGYSNQPQHF
CDR3 DNA: TGTGCCAGCAGTTCAGGTTATAGCAATCAGCCCCAGCATTTT

V gene: TRBV5-4
J gene: TRBJ2-1
D gene: TRBD1
clone size: -
CDR3 protein: CASSLGQGSYNEQFF
CDR3 DNA: TGTGCCAGCAGCTTAGGACAGGGGTCCTACAATGAGCAGTTCTTC

V gene: TRBV5-1
J gene: TRBJ1-1
D gene: TRBD1
clone size: few
CDR3 protein: CASGTGQGDTEAFF
CDR3 DNA: TGCGCCAGCGGAACTGGACAGGGCGACACTGAAGCTTTCTTT

V gene: TRBV7-3
J gene: TRBJ2-2
D gene: TRBD2
clone size: -
CDR3 protein: CASSREGLVTGELFF
CDR3 DNA: TGTGCCAGCAGTCGGGAGGGACTGGTGACCGGGGAGCTGTTTTTT

V gene: TRBV28
J gene: TRBJ1-1
D gene: -
clone size: -
CDR3 protein: CASSLWAGRDEAFF
CDR3 DNA: TGTGCCAGCAGTTTATGGGCGGGACGAGATGAAGCTTTCTTT

V gene: TRBV2
J gene: TRBJ1-6
D gene: TRBD1
clone size: -
CDR3 protein: CASAGTGDSPLHF
CDR3 DNA: TGTGCCAGTGCCGGGACAGGGGACTCACCCCTCCACTTT

V gene: TRBV6-5
J gene: TRBJ2-5
D gene: TRBD2
clone size: -
CDR3 protein: CASSWLAGNQETQYF
CDR3 DNA: TGTGCCAGCAGTTGGCTAGCGGGGAACCAAGAGACCCAGTACTTC

V gene: TRBV28
J gene: TRBJ2-7
D gene: TRBD1
clone size: -
CDR3 protein: CASSFYRGRAYEQYF
CDR3 DNA: TGTGCCAGCAGTTTCTACAGGGGTCGGGCCTACGAGCAGTACTTC

V gene: TRBV18
J gene: TRBJ2-1
D gene: -
clone size: -
CDR3 protein: CASSPPYGGGQQNEQFF
CDR3 DNA: TGTGCCAGCTCACCACCTTATGGCGGGGGCCAACAAAATGAGCAGTTCTTC

V gene: TRBV5-5
J gene: TRBJ2-2
D gene: TRBD2
clone size: once
CDR3 protein: CASSLGTTNTGELFF
CDR3 DNA: TGTGCCAGCAGTTTGGGGACTACTAACACCGGGGAGCTGTTTTTT

V gene: TRBV23-1
J gene: TRBJ2-7
D gene: TRBD1
clone size: -
CDR3 protein: CASSQPGQGVPYEQYF
CDR3 DNA: TGCGCCAGCAGTCAACCCGGACAGGGGGTTCCCTACGAGCAGTACTTC

V gene: TRBV30
J gene: TRBJ1-5
D gene: TRBD1
clone size: once
CDR3 protein: CASQGQASQPQHF
CDR3 DNA: TGTGCCTCCCAGGGACAGGCTTCTCAGCCCCAGCATTTT

V gene: TRBV9
J gene: TRBJ2-5
D gene: TRBD1
clone size: -
CDR3 protein: CASNGQGAEETQYF
CDR3 DNA: TGTGCCAGCAACGGACAGGGGGCGGAGGAGACCCAGTACTTC

V gene: TRBV5-1
J gene: TRBJ2-3
D gene: TRBD1
clone size: few
CDR3 protein: CASSLEQGNTDTQYF
CDR3 DNA: TGCGCCAGCAGCTTGGAACAGGGGAACACAGATACGCAGTATTTT

V gene: TRBV4-3
J gene: TRBJ2-1
D gene: -
clone size: -
CDR3 protein: CASSLGAYNEQFF
CDR3 DNA: TGCGCCAGCAGCTTAGGAGCCTACAATGAGCAGTTCTTC

V gene: TRBV28
J gene: TRBJ1-2
D gene: -
clone size: -
CDR3 protein: CASSLNRAGWGYTF
CDR3 DNA: TGTGCCAGCAGTTTAAACAGGGCCGGCTGGGGCTACACCTTC

V gene: TRBV28
J gene: TRBJ2-1
D gene: -
clone size: -
CDR3 protein: CASSFPPSGSYNEQFF
CDR3 DNA: TGTGCCAGCAGTTTTCCACCGAGCGGGTCCTACAATGAGCAGTTCTTC

V gene: TRBV28
J gene: TRBJ2-7
D gene: TRBD1
clone size: few
CDR3 protein: CASSWQGAHEQYF
CDR3 DNA: TGTGCCAGCAGTTGGCAGGGGGCGCACGAGCAGTACTTC

V gene: TRBV7-9
J gene: TRBJ2-1
D gene: -
clone size: -
CDR3 protein: CSSSLARGTYNEQFF
CDR3 DNA: TGTTCCAGCAGCTTAGCCAGGGGTACCTACAATGAGCAGTTCTTC

V gene: TRBV15
J gene: TRBJ1-4
D gene: -
clone size: -
CDR3 protein: CATSRDPSGTNEKLFF
CDR3 DNA: TGTGCCACCAGCAGAGATCCTTCGGGGACTAATGAAAAACTGTTTTTT

V gene: TRBV28
J gene: TRBJ2-7
D gene: TRBD1
clone size: -
CDR3 protein: CASRQQGLTYEQYF
CDR3 DNA: TGTGCCAGCAGGCAACAGGGGCTTACCTACGAGCAGTACTTC

V gene: TRBV5-4
J gene: TRBJ2-5
D gene: -
clone size: -
CDR3 protein: CASLLGGAEETQYF
CDR3 DNA: TGTGCCAGCCTACTAGGGGGGGCGGAAGAGACCCAGTACTTC

V gene: TRBV2
J gene: TRBJ1-5
D gene: -
clone size: -
CDR3 protein: CASLRDSTSNQPQHF
CDR3 DNA: TGTGCCAGTTTAAGGGACTCTACTAGCAATCAGCCCCAGCATTTT

V gene: TRBV4-3
J gene: TRBJ2-3
D gene: -
clone size: -
CDR3 protein: CASSSGFSATDTQYF
CDR3 DNA: TGCGCCAGCAGCTCAGGGTTTAGTGCCACAGATACGCAGTATTTT

V gene: TRBV18
J gene: TRBJ2-7
D gene: TRBD1
clone size: few
CDR3 protein: CASSPQGQGTYEQYF
CDR3 DNA: TGTGCCAGCTCACCGCAAGGACAGGGAACCTACGAGCAGTACTTC

V gene: TRBV18
J gene: TRBJ2-7
D gene: TRBD1
clone size: -
CDR3 protein: CASSLHDPGTGGYEQYF
CDR3 DNA: TGTGCCAGCTCACTCCACGATCCCGGGACAGGGGGATACGAGCAGTACTTC

V gene: TRBV5-1
J gene: TRBJ2-1
D gene: TRBD1
clone size: -
CDR3 protein: CASSLGQGASEQFF
CDR3 DNA: TGCGCCAGCAGCTTGGGACAGGGGGCAAGTGAGCAGTTCTTC

V gene: TRBV28
J gene: TRBJ1-2
D gene: -
clone size: -
CDR3 protein: CASSFTVGGRVYGYTF
CDR3 DNA: TGTGCCAGCAGTTTCACGGTAGGAGGGCGCGTCTATGGCTACACCTTC

V gene: TRBV7-6
J gene: TRBJ2-1
D gene: -
clone size: -
CDR3 protein: CASSLVETPQGNEQFF
CDR3 DNA: TGTGCCAGCAGCTTAGTGGAAACACCACAGGGCAATGAGCAGTTCTTC

V gene: TRBV10-3
J gene: TRBJ1-5
D gene: TRBD1
clone size: -
CDR3 protein: CAISDRDRGTNQPQHF
CDR3 DNA: TGTGCCATCAGTGATAGGGACAGGGGAACCAATCAGCCCCAGCATTTT

V gene: TRBV6-5
J gene: TRBJ1-2
D gene: -
clone size: -
CDR3 protein: CASSPERRRGYTF
CDR3 DNA: TGTGCCAGCAGCCCGGAGCGGAGGAGAGGCTACACCTTC

V gene: TRBV6-5
J gene: TRBJ2-5
D gene: TRBD2
clone size: -
CDR3 protein: CASSSETSGETQYF
CDR3 DNA: TGTGCCAGCAGCTCAGAGACTAGCGGAGAGACCCAGTACTTC

V gene: TRBV6-5
J gene: TRBJ1-6
D gene: TRBD1
clone size: few
CDR3 protein: CASKQGSYNSPLHF
CDR3 DNA: TGTGCCAGCAAACAGGGGTCCTATAATTCACCCCTCCACTTT

V gene: TRBV18
J gene: TRBJ1-6
D gene: TRBD1
clone size: -
CDR3 protein: CASSAGTVNSPLHF
CDR3 DNA: TGTGCCAGCTCAGCCGGGACAGTTAATTCACCCCTCCACTTT

V gene: TRBV19
J gene: TRBJ2-7
D gene: -
clone size: -
CDR3 protein: CASSAAGSSYEQYF
CDR3 DNA: TGTGCCAGTAGTGCCGCCGGGAGCTCCTACGAGCAGTACTTC

V gene: TRBV19
J gene: TRBJ2-1
D gene: TRBD1
clone size: -
CDR3 protein: CASSIRGQGSFEQFF
CDR3 DNA: TGTGCCAGTAGTATTCGGGGACAGGGGTCTTTTGAGCAGTTCTTC